This T cell receptor (beta chain) comes out of a study of T cell clonality in common variable immunodeficiency. The table lists this clone with a few counts. Its cognate antigen is unknown. The CDR3 is cut off 3 residues early in the read; its end comes from the germline J gene. Germline CDR1 SNHLY, CDR2 FYNNEI. Trimming stripped 6 bases from V and 8 bases from J, with 10 bases between. The CDR3 is 12 residues long. TCRdb's copy holds only in-frame clones and misses some; the assay was immunoSEQ multiplex PCR. The sample shows about 20,000 clones, none of them appearing just once. Study outcomes and limitations: Shared TCRbeta clones were fewer between CVID subjects than controls. Fewer deletions and N-nucleotide insertions were reportedly seen in common variable immunodeficiency TCR beta sequences.

The sample was peripheral blood mononuclear cells. The TCR sequence derives from a human donor with common variable immunodeficiency. V usage is TRBV2 and J usage is TRBJ1-4; no firm D call. The CDR3 sequence: CASSIAGEKLFF. CDR3 DNA, as far as it was read: TGTGCCAGCAGCATAGCCGGCGAAAAA.